These 6 T cell receptor beta chains share one sample of origin, sequenced in a study of OX40 agonist ivuxolimab in advanced cancers. Clones were sequenced by immunoSEQ multiplex PCR, and TCRdb holds only the in-frame ones, with some missing. The table lists fewer than 50,000 clones, about 86% of them singletons. Material: CD4+ or CD8+ T cells sorted from blood, obtained in a trial of the OX40 agonist ivuxolimab. The receptors derive from an adult with an advanced solid tumor such as melanoma, head and neck, liver or kidney cancer.

This chain connects TRBV7-2 to TRBJ2-1, with unresolved D. This CDR3 spans 14 amino acids. Germline values: CDR1 SGHTA, CDR2 FQGNSA. V dropped 4 bases and J dropped 5 bases, with 12 bases sitting between them. DNA for the CDR3: TGTGCCAGCAGCTCGGGTCAGTCCCACAATGAGCAGTTCTTC. This encodes CASSSGQSHNEQFF.

A single count supports this clone. The gene calls are TRBV5-6 and TRBJ2-4; possibly TRBD1 or TRBD2 for D (6 bases each). Trimming took off 4 bases at V and 2 bases at J, with 22 bases between the two ends. The CDR3 is 18 amino acids. Per the germline V gene, CDR1 is SGHDT and CDR2 is YYEEEE. CDR3 region: CASSPGGLGGASKNIQYF. The DNA for the CDR3 is TGTGCCAGCAGCCCGGGCGGACTGGGGGGCGCGTCCAAAAACATTCAGTACTTC.

The V call is TRBV6-6, the J call TRBJ1-1, with 7 bases that match TRBD1. This CDR3 region has 15 residues. The V gene end was trimmed by 6 bases and the J gene end by 0 bases; junction bases not matched to a gene: 7. The germline V gene has CDR1 MNHNY and CDR2 SVGAGI (reference sequence). The CDR3 DNA is TGTGCCAGCAGGCCTCGACAGGGAATGAACACTGAAGCTTTCTTT. Amino acids: CASRPRQGMNTEAFF.

The genes are TRBV7-6 and TRBJ2-2; D remains unclear. V was pared by 2 bases and J by 6 bases, with 4 bases between. The CDR3 loop spans 12 amino acids. CDR1 is SGHVS and CDR2 is FNYEAQ in the germline V gene. The DNA of the CDR3 is TGTGCCAGCAGCTTATCCGCCGGGGAGCTGTTTTTT. Amino acids: CASSLSAGELFF.

This chain uses TRBV5-1 with TRBJ1-5; weak D call: TRBD1 (5 bases). The germline V gene has CDR1 SGHRS and CDR2 YFSETQ. The CDR3 loop spans 17 amino acids. V was shortened by 0 bases and J by 6 bases, with 19 bases between the two germline ends. The CDR3 nucleotides read TGCGCCAGCAGCTTGGAGCCGGGGGGTAGGATGAGTCAGCCCCAGCATTTT. Translation gives CASSLEPGGRMSQPQHF.

The chain joins TRBV5-4 to TRBJ2-7, with D tentatively TRBD1 (6 bases). CDR1 SGHNT and CDR2 YYREEE come from the germline V gene (reference sequence). This CDR3 contains 14 residues. V was shortened by 0 bases and J by 1 base, with 8 bases between the two germline ends. CDR3 bases: TGTGCCAGCAGCTTGGGGGACACGTCCTACGAGCAGTACTTC. Translated: CASSLGDTSYEQYF.